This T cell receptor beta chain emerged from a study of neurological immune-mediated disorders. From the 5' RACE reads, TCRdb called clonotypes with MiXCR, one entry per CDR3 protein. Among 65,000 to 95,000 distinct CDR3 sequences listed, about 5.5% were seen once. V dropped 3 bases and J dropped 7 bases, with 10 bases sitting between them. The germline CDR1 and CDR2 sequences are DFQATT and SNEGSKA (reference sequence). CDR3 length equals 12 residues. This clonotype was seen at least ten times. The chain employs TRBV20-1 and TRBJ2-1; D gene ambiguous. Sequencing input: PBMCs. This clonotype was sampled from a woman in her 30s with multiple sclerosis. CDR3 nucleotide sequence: TGCAGTGCTAGCTTTCCCAGTAATGAGCAGTTCTTC. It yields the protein CSASFPSNEQFF.